This T cell receptor beta chain was recovered during a study of T cells in tuberculosis. Across the study: In South Africa, adults with active tuberculosis were compared with IGRA-negative and latently infected IGRA-positive adolescents.

Data came from immunoSEQ multiplex PCR; TCRdb stores just in-frame clones and leaves some out. Of approximately 34,000 clones listed, around 93% were seen once; the top ten hold nearly 2.5%. Time point noted: new active TB diagnosis, blood taken before or within 7 days of starting treatment. The TCR was taken from an adult with tuberculosis. The sequences come from PBMCs, collected at tuberculosis diagnosis.

The CDR3 sequence is CASSEGGSLNTEAFF. CDR3 bases: TGTGCCAGCAGTGAAGGGGGCAGCCTGAACACTGAAGCTTTCTTT. The chain is built from TRBV6-1 and TRBJ1-1; D might be TRBD1 (5 bases). Trimming removed 1 base at V and 0 bases at J, with 9 bases between. Germline CDR1 MNHNS, CDR2 SASEGT. This CDR3 region has 15 residues.